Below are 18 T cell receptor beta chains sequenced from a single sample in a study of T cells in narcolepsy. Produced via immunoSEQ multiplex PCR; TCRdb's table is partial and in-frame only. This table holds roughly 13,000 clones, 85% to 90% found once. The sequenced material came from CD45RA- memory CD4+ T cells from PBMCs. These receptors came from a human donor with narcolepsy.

Here the CDR3 DNA reads TGTGCCAGCAGCCGATCAACACAGGGTCTCACAGATACGCAGTATTTT. As protein: CASSRSTQGLTDTQYF. This chain connects TRBV4-2 to TRBJ2-3; tentative D call: TRBD1 (6 bases). CDR3 length: 16 residues. Looked up from germline, CDR1 is LGHNA and CDR2 is YNFKEQ. Deletions cut 4 bases from V and 2 bases from J, with 16 bases between.

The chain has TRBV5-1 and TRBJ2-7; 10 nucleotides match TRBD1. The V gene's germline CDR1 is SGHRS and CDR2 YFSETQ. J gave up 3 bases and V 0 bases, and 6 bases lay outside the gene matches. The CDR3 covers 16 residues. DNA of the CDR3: TGCGCCAGCAGCTTGGCCCCGGGACAGGGGCTCTACGAGCAGTACTTC. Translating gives CASSLAPGQGLYEQYF. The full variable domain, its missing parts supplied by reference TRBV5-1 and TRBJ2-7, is KAGVTQTPRYLIKTRGQQVTLSCSPISGHRSVSWYQQTPGQGLQFLFEYFSETQRNKGNFPGRFSGRQFSNSRSEMNVSTLELGDSALYLCASSLAPGQGLYEQYFGPGTRLTVT.

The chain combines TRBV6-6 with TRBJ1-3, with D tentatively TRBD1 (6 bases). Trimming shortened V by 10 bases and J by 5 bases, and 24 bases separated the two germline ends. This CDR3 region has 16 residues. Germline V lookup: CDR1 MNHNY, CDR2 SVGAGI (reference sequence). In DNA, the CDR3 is TGTGCCACCACCGGCCACAGGGAAATCTTGCGAAACACCATATATTTT. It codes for CATTGHREILRNTIYF.

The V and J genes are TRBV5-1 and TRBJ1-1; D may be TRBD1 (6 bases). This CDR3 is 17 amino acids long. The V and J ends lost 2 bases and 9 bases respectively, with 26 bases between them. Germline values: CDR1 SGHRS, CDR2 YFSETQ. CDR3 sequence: CASSFAPAGASDEKAFF. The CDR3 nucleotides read TGCGCCAGCAGCTTCGCCCCAGCAGGGGCCTCGGACGAAAAAGCTTTCTTT.

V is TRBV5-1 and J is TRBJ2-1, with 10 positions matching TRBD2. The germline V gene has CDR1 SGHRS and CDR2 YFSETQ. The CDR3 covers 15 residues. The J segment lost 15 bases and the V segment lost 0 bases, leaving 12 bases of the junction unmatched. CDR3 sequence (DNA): TGCGCCAGCAGCTTGGGTGGACTAGCGGTGCCCTTGCTGTTCTTC. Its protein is CASSLGGLAVPLLFF.

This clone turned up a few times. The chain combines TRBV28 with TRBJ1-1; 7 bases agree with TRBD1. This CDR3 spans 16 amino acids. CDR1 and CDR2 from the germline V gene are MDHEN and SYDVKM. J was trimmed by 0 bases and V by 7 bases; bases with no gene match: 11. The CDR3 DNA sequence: TGTGCCAGCACCCCGACAGGGTCCATGTTGAACACTGAAGCTTTCTTT. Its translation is CASTPTGSMLNTEAFF.

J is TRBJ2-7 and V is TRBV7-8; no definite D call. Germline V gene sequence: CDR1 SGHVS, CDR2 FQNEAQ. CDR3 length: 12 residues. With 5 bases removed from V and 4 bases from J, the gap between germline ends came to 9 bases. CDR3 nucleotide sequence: TGTGCCAGCAGCCCCTCTACTTACGAGCAGTACTTC. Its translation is CASSPSTYEQYF.

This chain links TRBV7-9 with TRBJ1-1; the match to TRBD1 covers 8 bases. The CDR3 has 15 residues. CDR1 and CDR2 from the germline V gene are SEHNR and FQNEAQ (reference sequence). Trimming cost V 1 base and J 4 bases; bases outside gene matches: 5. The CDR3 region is CASSLGQGAVTEAFF. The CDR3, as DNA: TGTGCCAGCAGCTTAGGGCAGGGGGCGGTCACTGAAGCTTTCTTT.

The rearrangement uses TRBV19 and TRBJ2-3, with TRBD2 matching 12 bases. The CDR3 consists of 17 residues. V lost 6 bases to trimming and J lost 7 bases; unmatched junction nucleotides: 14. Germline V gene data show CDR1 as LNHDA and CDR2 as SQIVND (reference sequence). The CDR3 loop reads CASSLSGTSGLTNTQYF. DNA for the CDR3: TGTGCCAGTAGCCTGTCAGGGACTAGCGGGCTAACCAATACGCAGTATTTT.

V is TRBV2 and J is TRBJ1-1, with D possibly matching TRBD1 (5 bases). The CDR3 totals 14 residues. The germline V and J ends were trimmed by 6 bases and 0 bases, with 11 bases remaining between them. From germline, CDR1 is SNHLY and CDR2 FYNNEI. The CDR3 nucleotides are TGTGCCAGCAGAGCGGGACGGCTGAACACTGAAGCTTTCTTT. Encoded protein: CASRAGRLNTEAFF.

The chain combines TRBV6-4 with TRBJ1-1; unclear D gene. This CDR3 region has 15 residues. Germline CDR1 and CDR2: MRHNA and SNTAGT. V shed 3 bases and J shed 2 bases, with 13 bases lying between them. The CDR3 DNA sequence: TGTGCCAGCAGTGAAGCGGCAGGCTTTAACACTGAAGCTTTCTTT. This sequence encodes CASSEAAGFNTEAFF.

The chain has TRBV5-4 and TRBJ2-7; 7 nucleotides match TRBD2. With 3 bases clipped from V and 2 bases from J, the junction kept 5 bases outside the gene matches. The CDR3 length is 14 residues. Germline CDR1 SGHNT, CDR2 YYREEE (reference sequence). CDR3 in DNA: TGTGCCAGCAGCTGGGACTATAGTCCCTACGAGCAGTACTTC. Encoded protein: CASSWDYSPYEQYF.

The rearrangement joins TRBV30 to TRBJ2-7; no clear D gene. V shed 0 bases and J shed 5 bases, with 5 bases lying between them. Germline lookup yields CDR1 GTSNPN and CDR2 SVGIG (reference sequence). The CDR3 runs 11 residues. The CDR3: CAWSVNHEQYF. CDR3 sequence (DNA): TGTGCCTGGAGTGTTAATCACGAGCAGTACTTC.

Here the CDR3 reads CASSLAAGPTYEQYF. Here the CDR3 DNA reads TGCGCCAGCAGCTTGGCGGCAGGGCCCACCTACGAGCAGTACTTC. The chain couples TRBV5-1 to TRBJ2-7; possible D gene TRBD1, 5 bases. Germline loops: CDR1 SGHRS, CDR2 YFSETQ. Trimming stripped 0 bases from V and 2 bases from J, with 12 bases between. This CDR3 region has 15 residues.

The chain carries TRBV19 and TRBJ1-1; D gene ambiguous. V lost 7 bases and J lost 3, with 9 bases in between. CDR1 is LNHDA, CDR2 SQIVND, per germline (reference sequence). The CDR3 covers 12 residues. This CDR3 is CASTNRDTEAFF. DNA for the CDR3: TGTGCCAGTACCAACAGAGACACTGAAGCTTTCTTT.

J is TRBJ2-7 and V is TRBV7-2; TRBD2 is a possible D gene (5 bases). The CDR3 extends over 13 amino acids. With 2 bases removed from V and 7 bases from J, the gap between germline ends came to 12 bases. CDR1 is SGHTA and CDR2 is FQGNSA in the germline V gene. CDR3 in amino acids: CASSLWGRREQYF. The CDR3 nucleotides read TGTGCCAGCAGCTTATGGGGAAGGAGGGAGCAGTACTTC.

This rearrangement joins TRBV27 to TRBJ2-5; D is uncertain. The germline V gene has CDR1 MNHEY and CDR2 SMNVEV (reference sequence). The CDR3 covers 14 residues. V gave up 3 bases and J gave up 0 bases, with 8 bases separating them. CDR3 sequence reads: CASSFSGNQETQYF. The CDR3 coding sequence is TGTGCCAGCAGTTTTTCAGGAAACCAAGAGACCCAGTACTTC.

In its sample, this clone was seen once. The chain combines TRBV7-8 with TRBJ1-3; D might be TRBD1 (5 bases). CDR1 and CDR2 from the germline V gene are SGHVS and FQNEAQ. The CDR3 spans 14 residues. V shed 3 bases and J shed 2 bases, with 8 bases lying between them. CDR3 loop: CASSLAGAGNTIYF. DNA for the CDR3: TGTGCCAGCAGCTTGGCGGGGGCTGGAAACACCATATATTTT.